The 29 T cell receptor beta chains given below trace back to one sample, sequenced in a study of T-cell reconstitution after alpha-beta-depleted transplantation in children. TCRbeta library preparation incorporated unique molecular identifiers. TCRdb used MiXCR to reprocess the PCR reads, holding one entry per CDR3 protein. The data contain 600,000 to 800,000 distinct CDR3 sequences, around 13% of them singletons. This specimen consisted of PBMCs, obtained before TCRalphabeta/CD19-depleted stem cell transplant. All receptors derive from a girl aged 2-10 years with congenital amegakaryocytic thrombocytopenia, due to receive a stem cell transplant.

This clonotype was detected ten times or more. This chain joins TRBV20-1 and TRBJ2-1; a weak D match, TRBD2 (5 bases). CDR1 is DFQATT and CDR2 is SNEGSKA in the germline V gene (reference sequence). Trimming took 2 bases from V and 10 from J, leaving 6 bases between them. CDR3 length equals 10 residues. DNA for the CDR3: TGCAGTGCTAGACGGGGAGAGCAGTTCTTC. As protein: CSARRGEQFF.

Of note for this clonotype: One base away lies a much larger clone, so this may be a sequencing read error. This chain joins TRBV15 and TRBJ1-3; D gene uncertain. Looked up from germline, CDR1 is LNHNV and CDR2 is YYDKDF (reference sequence). This CDR3 has 14 amino acids. The DNA for the CDR3 is TGTGGCACCAGCAGAAAAAGCTCTGGAAACACCATATATTTT. It encodes CGTSRKSSGNTIYF.

The chain links TRBV5-6 to TRBJ1-2; D remains ambiguous. CDR1 SGHDT and CDR2 YYEEEE come from the germline V gene. This CDR3 has 13 residues. Trimming shortened V by 7 bases and J by 4 bases, and 14 bases separated the two germline ends. The CDR3 DNA sequence: TGTGCCAGCTTCCCCACAGTGGGCTATGGCTACACCTTC. Its translation: CASFPTVGYGYTF.

In its sample, this clonotype was seen a few times. This chain links TRBV5-1 with TRBJ2-5; TRBD2 matches at 7 bases. The CDR3 runs 15 residues. Trimming at V came to 0 bases and at J to 4 bases, leaving 6 bases not matched to a gene. Germline loops: CDR1 SGHRS, CDR2 YFSETQ. DNA of the CDR3: TGCGCCAGCAGCTTGGATGGAAGGGAGGGAGAGACCCAGTACTTC. Protein product: CASSLDGREGETQYF.

In this sample, this clonotype turned up many times. This chain uses TRBV6-5 with TRBJ1-5; tentatively, D is TRBD1 (6 bases). CDR1 is MNHEY, CDR2 SVGAGI, per germline. Trimming removed 0 bases at V and 5 bases at J, with 14 bases between. This CDR3 has 16 amino acids. CDR3 DNA: TGTGCCAGCAGTTACTCGTCAGGGGCAGGGGATCAGCCCCAGCATTTT. This codes for CASSYSSGAGDQPQHF.

This clonotype was recorded at least ten times. The chain couples TRBV20-1 to TRBJ2-5; TRBD1 agrees at 8 bases. The ends lost 6 bases at V and 2 bases at J; junction bases unmatched: 11. CDR1 is DFQATT and CDR2 is SNEGSKA in the germline V gene (reference sequence). The CDR3 length is 15 residues. The CDR3 bases are TGCAGTGCGACAGGGGTGCTAGTTGATCAAGAGACCCAGTACTTC. As protein: CSATGVLVDQETQYF.

This clonotype occurred many times. The chain has TRBV5-1 and TRBJ2-7; D is unresolved. The CDR3 is made up of 14 amino acids. Trimming cost V 0 bases and J 2 bases, with 9 bases left between them. CDR1 is SGHRS and CDR2 is YFSETQ in the germline V gene. The CDR3 DNA reads as TGCGCCAGCAGCTTGGTTCCCCAGACCTACGAGCAGTACTTC. Protein product: CASSLVPQTYEQYF.

This clonotype was detected many times. CDR3 in amino acids: CASSLLARAPSGSGEQFF. The CDR3 bases are TGCGCCAGCAGCCTCCTTGCTCGCGCGCCTAGCGGGAGCGGTGAGCAGTTCTTC. The chain joins TRBV5-1 to TRBJ2-1; 10 bases fit TRBD2. Germline V gene sequence: CDR1 SGHRS, CDR2 YFSETQ. This CDR3 region has 18 residues. V lost 4 bases to trimming and J lost 9 bases; unmatched junction nucleotides: 19.

V is TRBV10-3 and J is TRBJ1-5; no reliable D call. The CDR3 runs 12 residues. Germline V gives CDR1 ENHRY, CDR2 SYGVKD. The ends were cut back, 0 bases at V and 3 bases at J, with 0 bases in the middle. The CDR3 region is CAISESNQPQHF. The CDR3 nucleotides read TGTGCCATCAGTGAGTCCAATCAGCCCCAGCATTTT.

This clonotype turned up a few times. V usage is TRBV5-1 and J usage is TRBJ2-7; 7 nucleotides match TRBD2. This CDR3 is built from 14 residues. V dropped 4 bases and J dropped 3; count of bases not matched to a gene: 7. Per the germline V gene, CDR1 is SGHRS and CDR2 is YFSETQ. DNA for the CDR3: TGCGCCAGCAGCGGGAGCGGGAAGGGCTACGAGCAGTACTTC. Translating gives CASSGSGKGYEQYF. Based on the CDR3 plus reference TRBV5-1 and TRBJ2-7, the full variable domain is KAGVTQTPRYLIKTRGQQVTLSCSPISGHRSVSWYQQTPGQGLQFLFEYFSETQRNKGNFPGRFSGRQFSNSRSEMNVSTLELGDSALYLCASSGSGKGYEQYFGPGTRLTVT.

In this sample, this clonotype turned up many times. V is TRBV5-1 and J is TRBJ2-1; 9 bases map to TRBD1. From germline, CDR1 is SGHRS and CDR2 YFSETQ. This CDR3 comprises 14 residues. V lost 0 bases to trimming and J lost 6 bases; unmatched junction nucleotides: 1. The CDR3 nucleotides are TGCGCCAGCAGCTTGGCGACAGGGGGCAATGAGCAGTTCTTC. Translating gives CASSLATGGNEQFF.

Ten or more counts support this clonotype. This chain connects TRBV7-8 to TRBJ1-4; D unresolved. CDR3 length: 17 residues. The germline V and J ends were trimmed by 4 bases and 0 bases, with 15 bases remaining between them. From germline, CDR1 is SGHVS and CDR2 FQNEAQ. Written as DNA, the CDR3 is TGTGCCAGCAGCTCGTCCCGCGGTTTTGCAACTAATGAAAAACTGTTTTTT. It specifies CASSSSRGFATNEKLFF.

Ten or more counts support this clonotype. The J gene is TRBJ2-1, the V gene TRBV20-1; D is ambiguous. Germline CDR1 is DFQATT and CDR2 is SNEGSKA (reference sequence). The CDR3 is 15 amino acids. Trimming left V 3 bases short and J 2 bases short, with 14 bases between. In DNA form, the CDR3 reads TGCAGTGCTAGGGGTACTTTATCCCCCTACAATGAGCAGTTCTTC. Its protein product is CSARGTLSPYNEQFF.

This clonotype was found many times. The chain is built from TRBV28 and TRBJ1-5, with 10 positions matching TRBD1. The CDR3 sequence is 17 residues long. Per germline, CDR1 MDHEN and CDR2 SYDVKM. V was clipped by 5 bases and J by 4 bases; unmatched bases: 11. The CDR3 bases are TGTGCCAGCAGTACAGTAGACAGGGGGCGGTGGAATCAGCCCCAGCATTTT. Amino acids: CASSTVDRGRWNQPQHF. Drawing the rest from reference TRBV28 and TRBJ1-5, the complete variable domain is DVKVTQSSRYLVKRTGEKVFLECVQDMDHENMFWYRQDPGLGLRLIYFSYDVKMKEKGDIPEGYSVSREKKERFSLILESASTNQTSMYLCASSTVDRGRWNQPQHFGDGTRLSIL.

This clonotype has a handful of counts. V and J are TRBV6-5 and TRBJ2-1, with TRBD2 as a possible D gene (7 bases). V gave up 6 bases and J gave up 5 bases, with 20 bases separating them. The length of the CDR3 is 16 residues. From germline, CDR1 is MNHEY and CDR2 SVGAGI. The CDR3 region has the DNA TGTGCCAGCAGACAGGGAGCGACTAGCCGCCACAATGAGCAGTTCTTC. It translates to CASRQGATSRHNEQFF.

This clonotype was counted many times. The V call is TRBV5-1, the J call TRBJ2-2; 10 bases map to TRBD1. CDR1 is SGHRS, CDR2 YFSETQ, per germline. The CDR3 loop spans 16 amino acids. The ends lost 9 bases at V and 6 bases at J; junction bases unmatched: 14. CDR3 bases: TGCGCCACGACTCCGGGACAGGGGTCCTTCTCCGGGGAGCTGTTTTTT. Residues: CATTPGQGSFSGELFF.

This clonotype was counted a few times. The chain uses TRBV5-1 and TRBJ2-2; the D gene is possibly TRBD2 (6 bases). The V end was cut by 0 bases, the J end by 4 bases, with 10 bases between. The V gene's germline CDR1 is SGHRS and CDR2 YFSETQ. The CDR3 is 15 residues long. The CDR3 sequence: CASSLVQGGTGELFF. The CDR3, as DNA: TGCGCCAGCAGCTTGGTTCAGGGAGGCACCGGGGAGCTGTTTTTT.

This chain uses TRBV18 with TRBJ2-1, with D possibly being TRBD1 (6 bases). Trimming stripped 3 bases from V and 16 bases from J, with 16 bases between. CDR1 is KGHSH and CDR2 is LQKENI in the germline V gene. CDR3 length: 12 residues. CDR3 DNA sequence: TGTGCCAGCTCACCGGGCAGGACAGAAGTATTCTTC. It encodes CASSPGRTEVFF.

The V gene is TRBV20-1, the J gene TRBJ1-5; D perhaps matches TRBD1 (5 bases). Germline-derived CDR1 and CDR2 are DFQATT and SNEGSKA (reference sequence). Between the trimmed V and J ends, which lost 3 bases and 0 bases, there was a span of 21 bases. This CDR3 spans 18 amino acids. The DNA of the CDR3 is TGCAGTGCTAGTTCGGGACCCCAGCGTGAGCATAGCAATCAGCCCCAGCATTTT. Translating it yields CSASSGPQREHSNQPQHF.

CDR3 coding DNA: TGTGCCAGCTCACCTCCGGACAGGGTCGATACGCAGTATTTT. It yields the protein CASSPPDRVDTQYF. This sequence joins TRBV18 and TRBJ2-3, with 8 bases identical to TRBD1. The CDR3 has 14 amino acids. V gave up 3 bases and J gave up 6 bases; unmatched junction bases: 5. The germline gives CDR1 KGHSH, CDR2 LQKENI.

At least ten counts were recorded for this clonotype. Relative to the germline gene, one junction end is altered; a read error may explain this. The rearrangement joins TRBV12-3 or TRBV12-4 to TRBJ2-1; the D is unclear. CDR3 length: 13 amino acids. CDR3 in DNA: TGTGCAAGCAACCCAGGCTCCTACAATGAGCAGTTCTTC. This codes for CASNPGSYNEQFF.

The V call is TRBV2, the J call TRBJ2-5; D ambiguous. Trimming stripped 4 bases from V and 4 bases from J, with 7 bases between. The V gene's germline CDR1 is SNHLY and CDR2 FYNNEI. This CDR3 is built from 12 residues. CDR3 amino acids: CASSAPLETQYF. CDR3 nucleotide sequence: TGTGCCAGCAGTGCCCCACTAGAGACCCAGTACTTC.

In this sample, this clonotype turned up many times. The chain joins TRBV12-3 or TRBV12-4 to TRBJ2-7, with 7 bases identical to TRBD2. The CDR3 is 13 amino acids. The junction had 0 bases not matched to a gene; V was cut back by 4 bases and J by 0 bases. CDR3 loop: CASSWTSSYEQYF. The CDR3 DNA sequence: TGTGCCAGCAGTTGGACTAGCTCCTACGAGCAGTACTTC.

This clonotype appeared many times. V is TRBV10-2 and J is TRBJ2-1; D gene unclear. Germline V gives CDR1 WSHSY, CDR2 SAAADI. The V and J ends lost 0 bases and 6 bases respectively, with 15 bases between them. The length of the CDR3 is 16 residues. The CDR3 DNA follows: TGCGCCAGCAGTGAGTCTCCAATAAGCTCCGGCAATGAGCAGTTCTTC. This sequence encodes CASSESPISSGNEQFF.

In its sample, this clonotype was seen a few times. The chain employs TRBV12-3 or TRBV12-4 and TRBJ1-1; tentative D call: TRBD1 (5 bases). Deletions cut 6 bases from V and 0 bases from J, with 14 bases between. CDR3 size: 15 residues. The CDR3 protein is CASRQTGVVNTEAFF. The CDR3 DNA sequence: TGTGCCAGCAGGCAGACGGGGGTGGTGAACACTGAAGCTTTCTTT.

This clonotype was detected many times. J is TRBJ1-1 and V is TRBV20-1, with TRBD1 identical over 10 bases. CDR3 length: 14 amino acids. Germline lookup yields CDR1 DFQATT and CDR2 SNEGSKA (reference sequence). The J segment lost 7 bases and the V segment lost 2 bases, leaving 7 bases of the junction unmatched. This CDR3 reads CSARSDRGDGEAFF. The CDR3 bases are TGCAGTGCTAGATCGGACAGGGGGGATGGTGAAGCTTTCTTT.

This clonotype was counted many times. The J gene is TRBJ2-7, the V gene TRBV19; tentatively, D is TRBD2 (6 bases). The CDR3 sequence is 14 residues long. CDR1 is LNHDA, CDR2 SQIVND, per germline (reference sequence). V was cut by 1 base and J by 3 bases, with 10 bases left in between. The CDR3 reads CASSIAEGYYEQYF. CDR3 sequence (DNA): TGTGCCAGTAGTATAGCGGAGGGGTACTACGAGCAGTACTTC.

This clonotype was observed many times. The rearrangement uses TRBV7-9 and TRBJ1-1; D not certain. Germline V gene sequence: CDR1 SEHNR, CDR2 FQNEAQ (reference sequence). Trimming pared 4 bases from V and 1 base from J, leaving 10 bases between. This CDR3 region has 14 residues. In DNA, the CDR3 is TGTGCCAGCAGCTCCCCCAAGGGGAACACTGAAGCTTTCTTT. This gives the protein CASSSPKGNTEAFF.

The chain combines TRBV12-3 or TRBV12-4 with TRBJ2-3; D not certain. CDR3 length: 15 residues. V lost 7 bases, J lost 2 bases, and 16 bases lay in between. CDR3: CASTGPIVPTDTQYF. The CDR3 DNA reads TGTGCCAGCACCGGACCGATTGTCCCCACAGATACGCAGTATTTT.